The T cell receptor (beta chain) under discussion was sequenced for a study of T cells in Graves' hyperthyroidism and ophthalmopathy. Study-level findings and limits: Most thyroid-expanded clonotypes above 0.001 were also found in blood. Median prediction lead before ophthalmopathy onset was about 6.5 months with the model.

This clonotype was counted ten times or more. Its target is not known. V lost 2 bases to trimming and J lost 6 bases, with 23 bases between them. This CDR3 has 18 amino acids. Germline V lookup: CDR1 ENHRY, CDR2 SYGVKD. Template material for amplifying TCR beta CDR3 regions consisted of RNA transcripts. With the HTBI primer set, the TCR CDR3 went through a first round of RT-PCR. A single record per CDR3 protein comes from TCRdb applying MiXCR to the multiplex PCR reads. Of some 700,000 distinct CDR3 sequences listed, around 16% are singletons. The sample consisted of blood. The chain carries TRBV10-3 and TRBJ2-1; tentative D call: TRBD2 (6 bases). This TCR derives from a man aged 45-60 years with Graves' hyperthyroidism. CDR3 sequence: CAISEALVAGLPLNEQFF. CDR3 sequence (DNA): TGTGCCATCAGTGAGGCCCTAGTCGCGGGACTCCCTCTCAATGAGCAGTTCTTC.